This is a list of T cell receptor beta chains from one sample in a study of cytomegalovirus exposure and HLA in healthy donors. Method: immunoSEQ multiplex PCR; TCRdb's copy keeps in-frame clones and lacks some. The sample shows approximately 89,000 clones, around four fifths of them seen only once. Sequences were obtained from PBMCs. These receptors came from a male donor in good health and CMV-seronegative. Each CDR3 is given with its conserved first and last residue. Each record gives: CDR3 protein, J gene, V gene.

cdr3_aa: CASSLLGGQYF
j_call: TRBJ2-5
v_call: TRBV28

cdr3_aa: CASRPGGSLYEQYF
j_call: TRBJ2-7
v_call: TRBV11-2

cdr3_aa: CASSSGQPSSGNTIYF
j_call: TRBJ1-3
v_call: TRBV7-3

cdr3_aa: CASSGSGGTEAFF
j_call: TRBJ1-1
v_call: TRBV11-3

cdr3_aa: CASSNRGSPGNTIYF
j_call: TRBJ1-3
v_call: TRBV5-6

cdr3_aa: CASSPQGLAGGPGSYNEQFF
j_call: TRBJ2-1
v_call: TRBV7-3

cdr3_aa: CASSQDQGSYTEAFF
j_call: TRBJ1-1
v_call: TRBV4-3

cdr3_aa: CASSPVQQGANTEAFF
j_call: TRBJ1-1
v_call: TRBV18

cdr3_aa: CASSGRQGQDEKLFF
j_call: TRBJ1-4
v_call: TRBV21-1

cdr3_aa: CASSDWGQVVKLFF
j_call: TRBJ1-4
v_call: TRBV2

cdr3_aa: CASSRGDVYGYTF
j_call: TRBJ1-2
v_call: TRBV9

cdr3_aa: CASSLDGRGDTQYF
j_call: TRBJ2-3
v_call: TRBV5-5

cdr3_aa: CASTKGLAGAGELFF
j_call: TRBJ2-2
v_call: TRBV6-5

cdr3_aa: CASSTRLGLAGVQWETQYF
j_call: TRBJ2-5
v_call: TRBV11-2

cdr3_aa: CASTRGSGANVLTF
j_call: TRBJ2-6
v_call: TRBV2

cdr3_aa: CASSYGTGLIGQYF
j_call: TRBJ2-7
v_call: TRBV6-5

cdr3_aa: CASSDSSTGELFF
j_call: TRBJ2-2
v_call: TRBV6-4

cdr3_aa: CASSFPEGLRETQYF
j_call: TRBJ2-5
v_call: TRBV11-2

cdr3_aa: CASRSQGAGEQYF
j_call: -
v_call: TRBV27

cdr3_aa: CASSQDYSNSYEQYF
j_call: TRBJ2-7
v_call: TRBV4-3

cdr3_aa: CASSFGGSSYEQYF
j_call: TRBJ2-7
v_call: TRBV7-2

cdr3_aa: CASSQEIRSRGEQFF
j_call: TRBJ2-1
v_call: TRBV4-3

cdr3_aa: CAWSPGVAAPLHF
j_call: TRBJ1-6
v_call: TRBV30

cdr3_aa: CASSLASGTGALNGYTF
j_call: TRBJ1-2
v_call: TRBV7-9

cdr3_aa: CASSESWTGEQYF
j_call: TRBJ2-7
v_call: TRBV6-1

cdr3_aa: CASSLEDEGEQFF
j_call: TRBJ2-1
v_call: TRBV5-4

cdr3_aa: CASRLGLANEQFF
j_call: TRBJ2-1
v_call: TRBV5-1